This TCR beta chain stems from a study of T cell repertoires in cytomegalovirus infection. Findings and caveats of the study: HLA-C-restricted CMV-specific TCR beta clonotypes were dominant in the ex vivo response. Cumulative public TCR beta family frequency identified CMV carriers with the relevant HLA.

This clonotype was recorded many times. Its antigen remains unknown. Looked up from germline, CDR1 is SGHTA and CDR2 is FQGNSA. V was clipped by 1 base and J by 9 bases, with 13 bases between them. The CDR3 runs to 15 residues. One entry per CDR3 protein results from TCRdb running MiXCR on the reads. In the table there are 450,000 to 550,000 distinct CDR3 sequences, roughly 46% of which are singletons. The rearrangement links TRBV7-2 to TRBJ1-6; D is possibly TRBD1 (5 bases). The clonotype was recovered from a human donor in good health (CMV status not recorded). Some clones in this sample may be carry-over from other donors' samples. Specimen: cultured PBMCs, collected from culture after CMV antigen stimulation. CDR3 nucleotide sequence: TGTGCCAGCAGCTTAGGCCAGGGCGGAGGTTCACCCCTCCACTTT. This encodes CASSLGQGGGSPLHF.